The T cell receptor beta chain described here comes from a study of blood T cell repertoires in COVID-19. Study details: Researchers got acute and convalescent COVID-19 samples from the United States, Italy and Spain.

The germline V and J ends were trimmed by 8 bases and 0 bases, with 5 bases remaining between them. Germline V lookup: CDR1 SGDLS, CDR2 YYNGEE. The CDR3 covers 11 residues. Cohort 3 recovery required two negative PCRs, clearance, or symptom resolution. TCRdb's copy holds only in-frame clones and misses some; the assay was immunoSEQ multiplex PCR. The sample has some 100,000 clones; approximately 83% are singletons. This clone occurred a few times. The sequence came from a woman in her forties or fifties who had recovered from COVID-19. This chain connects TRBV9 to TRBJ1-2; D uncertain. The sequencing input was PBMCs or T cells enriched from blood (not recorded which). The CDR3: CASSSNYGYTF. In nucleotides, the CDR3 is TGTGCCAGTTCTTCTAACTATGGCTACACCTTC.